A selection of T cell receptor beta chains follows, all from one sample in a study of PD-L1 blockade in urothelial cancer. Profiled with immunoSEQ multiplex PCR; TCRdb holds only in-frame clones, not every one. Counted here are around 110,000 clones, approximately 90% occurring once; the ten biggest clones make up approximately 3.8%. This specimen consisted of PBMCs, obtained around atezolizumab (anti-PD-L1) treatment. The receptors were sampled from a man in his sixties with urothelial cancer. CDR3s include the opening cysteine and the closing phenylalanine or tryptophan. Each record gives: CDR3 protein, CDR3 DNA, D gene, clone size, J gene, V gene. The D gene is left open where the match is weak. Size values are once, few and many counts, or a class for expanded clones, and some rows have none.

CDR3: CASRQIRGLMNTEAFF; DNA: TGTGCCAGCAGACAGATCAGGGGGCTTATGAACACTGAAGCTTTCTTT; D: TRBD1; size: .; J: TRBJ1-1; V: TRBV7-9
CDR3: CASSPQRGTQETQYF; DNA: TGTGCCAGCAGCCCCCAGCGGGGGACACAAGAGACCCAGTACTTC; D: TRBD2; size: .; J: TRBJ2-5; V: TRBV7-2
CDR3: CASSLDNRYGYTF; DNA: TGTGCCAGCAGCTTAGACAACCGCTATGGCTACACCTTC; D: .; size: once; J: TRBJ1-2; V: TRBV7-9
CDR3: CASRQGPAYEQYF; DNA: TGTGCCAGCAGACAGGGGCCGGCCTACGAGCAGTACTTC; D: TRBD1; size: .; J: TRBJ2-7; V: TRBV27
CDR3: CANISQPQHF; DNA: TGTGCCAATATCTCTCAGCCCCAGCATTTT; D: .; size: .; J: TRBJ1-5; V: TRBV19
CDR3: CASSQSFTSGDSGANVLTF; DNA: TGCGCCAGCAGCCAATCATTCACTAGCGGCGACTCTGGGGCCAACGTCCTGACTTTC; D: TRBD2; size: .; J: TRBJ2-6; V: TRBV4-1
CDR3: CASNPGLAKSYEQYF; DNA: TGTGCCAGCAACCCGGGACTAGCGAAGTCCTACGAGCAGTACTTC; D: TRBD2; size: .; J: TRBJ2-7; V: TRBV6-5
CDR3: CASSQRTSGPSYEQYF; DNA: TGCGCCAGCAGCCAGCGGACTAGCGGACCGTCCTACGAGCAGTACTTC; D: TRBD2; size: .; J: TRBJ2-7; V: TRBV5-1
CDR3: CASSRERGSTGELFF; DNA: TGTGCCAGCAGCCGTGAGCGGGGATCCACCGGGGAGCTGTTTTTT; D: TRBD2; size: once; J: TRBJ2-2; V: TRBV11-2
CDR3: CASSAGLYSYNEQFF; DNA: TGTGCCAGCAGCGCCGGACTATACTCCTACAATGAGCAGTTCTTC; D: .; size: few; J: TRBJ2-1; V: TRBV11-2
CDR3: CASSWDGGADGELFF; DNA: TGTGCCAGCAGTTGGGACGGGGGGGCTGACGGGGAGCTGTTTTTT; D: TRBD2; size: .; J: TRBJ2-2; V: TRBV6-1
CDR3: CASSQVAQGGEQYF; DNA: TGTGCCAGCAGCCAAGTCGCGCAGGGAGGCGAGCAGTACTTC; D: .; size: .; J: TRBJ2-7; V: TRBV9
CDR3: CASRFTGTADYEQYF; DNA: TGTGCCAGCAGGTTTACCGGGACAGCCGATTACGAGCAGTACTTC; D: TRBD1; size: once; J: TRBJ2-7; V: TRBV5-5
CDR3: CASSFKADSGNYGYTF; DNA: TGTGCCAGCAGCTTTAAGGCCGACAGTGGTAACTATGGCTACACCTTC; D: .; size: .; J: TRBJ1-2; V: TRBV7-2
CDR3: CASSRTGGSTVF; DNA: TGTGCCAGCAGTAGGACAGGGGGGTCAACTGTTTTT; D: TRBD1; size: .; J: TRBJ1-4; V: TRBV6-1
CDR3: CASSPTSGPYNEQFF; DNA: TGTGCCAGCAGCCCGACTAGTGGGCCCTACAATGAGCAGTTCTTC; D: .; size: .; J: TRBJ2-1; V: TRBV7-2
CDR3: CASSRPGQGQETQYF; DNA: TGTGCCAGCAGCCGTCCGGGACAGGGACAAGAGACCCAGTACTTC; D: TRBD1; size: .; J: TRBJ2-5; V: TRBV7-8
CDR3: CSVGFQGQQETQYF; DNA: TGCAGCGTTGGGTTTCAGGGACAGCAAGAGACCCAGTACTTC; D: TRBD1; size: .; J: TRBJ2-5; V: TRBV29-1